The 8 T cell receptor beta chains below all came from one sample that was sequenced in a study of regulatory T cells in long-lasting Graves disease. Noted time point: newly diagnosed GD, antithyroid drugs for less than 3 months. Researchers made the TCR library from RNA that was extracted from PBMCs. Sequencing libraries for TCR beta were prepared with iRepertoire HTBI primers and Arm-PCR of CDR3 regions. MiXCR, applied by TCRdb to the multiplex PCR reads, yields one record per CDR3 protein. The sample yields about 610,000 distinct CDR3 sequences, 16% seen once. This same sample was also taken into another study, of T cells in Graves' hyperthyroidism and ophthalmopathy.

This sample comprised peripheral blood mononuclear cells (PBMCs), obtained at new diagnosis, from a patient treated with antithyroid drugs. The receptor source for this set is a young man with Graves disease.

CDR3 loop: CAWWDRETDTQYF. The CDR3 region has the DNA TGTGCCTGGTGGGACAGGGAAACAGATACGCAGTATTTT. The J gene is TRBJ2-3, the V gene TRBV30, with 9 positions matching TRBD1. There are 13 residues in the CDR3. Germline V lookup: CDR1 GTSNPN, CDR2 SVGIG (reference sequence). J gave up 3 bases and V 5 bases, and 3 bases lay outside the gene matches.

This chain joins TRBV9 and TRBJ2-1, with a possible D match to TRBD2 (5 bases). The germline V and J ends were trimmed by 0 bases and 6 bases, with 13 bases remaining between them. The CDR3 is made up of 15 amino acids. Germline V gene sequence: CDR1 SGDLS, CDR2 YYNGEE. This CDR3 reads CASSVDGAGPNEQFF. CDR3 nucleotides: TGTGCCAGCAGCGTAGACGGTGCGGGCCCCAATGAGCAGTTCTTC.

This clonotype was counted a few times. This chain links TRBV6-1 with TRBJ2-2, with 7 positions matching TRBD2. V lost 7 bases, J lost 4 bases, and 9 bases stayed unmatched. This CDR3 has 15 residues. Germline values: CDR1 MNHNS, CDR2 SASEGT. The CDR3, as DNA: TGTGCCAGCACAGGAGGGAGGGCCGGCACCGGGGAGCTGTTTTTT. Encoded protein: CASTGGRAGTGELFF.

In this sample, this clonotype turned up a few times. V gene TRBV12-3 or TRBV12-4 combines with J gene TRBJ2-1; D may match TRBD1 or TRBD2 (5 bases each). CDR3 length: 16 residues. V lost 2 bases, J lost 6 bases, and 17 bases lay in between. CDR3 loop: CASSLLGPNFGNEQFF. CDR3 sequence (DNA): TGTGCCAGCAGTTTATTGGGACCCAACTTTGGCAATGAGCAGTTCTTC.

This clonotype has only a few counts. The chain carries TRBV10-3 and TRBJ1-1; D unresolved. Trimming stripped 4 bases from V and 4 bases from J, with 13 bases between. The CDR3 is 14 amino acids. Germline CDR1 reads ENHRY; CDR2 reads SYGVKD. CDR3 in amino acids: CAISVGSSATEAFF. DNA for the CDR3: TGTGCCATCAGTGTGGGGTCCTCGGCCACTGAAGCTTTCTTT.

The J gene is TRBJ1-6, the V gene TRBV18; possibly TRBD1 for D (6 bases). Per germline, CDR1 KGHSH and CDR2 LQKENI. The CDR3 is made up of 14 amino acids. Trimming cost V 6 bases and J 4 bases, with 10 bases left between them. CDR3 loop: CASSQGTYNSPLHF. The CDR3 region has the DNA TGTGCCAGCTCTCAGGGGACTTATAATTCACCCCTCCACTTT.

This clonotype was picked up a small number of times. The chain uses TRBV10-1 and TRBJ2-3; D is uncertain. Per the germline V gene, CDR1 is WNHNN and CDR2 is SYGVQD (reference sequence). The CDR3 spans 15 residues. V lost 5 bases and J 4 bases, leaving 16 bases between the germline ends. The CDR3 sequence is CASSIPGRIPDTQYF. The CDR3 coding sequence is TGCGCCAGCAGTATCCCCGGAAGGATCCCAGATACGCAGTATTTT.

This clonotype occurred many times. Here the CDR3 reads CASNWGMELFF. The CDR3 DNA sequence: TGTGCCAGCAACTGGGGTATGGAGCTGTTTTTT. V is TRBV12-3 or TRBV12-4 and J is TRBJ2-2; D is unresolved. Trimming cost V 7 bases and J 10 bases, with 10 bases left between them. This CDR3 has 11 amino acids.